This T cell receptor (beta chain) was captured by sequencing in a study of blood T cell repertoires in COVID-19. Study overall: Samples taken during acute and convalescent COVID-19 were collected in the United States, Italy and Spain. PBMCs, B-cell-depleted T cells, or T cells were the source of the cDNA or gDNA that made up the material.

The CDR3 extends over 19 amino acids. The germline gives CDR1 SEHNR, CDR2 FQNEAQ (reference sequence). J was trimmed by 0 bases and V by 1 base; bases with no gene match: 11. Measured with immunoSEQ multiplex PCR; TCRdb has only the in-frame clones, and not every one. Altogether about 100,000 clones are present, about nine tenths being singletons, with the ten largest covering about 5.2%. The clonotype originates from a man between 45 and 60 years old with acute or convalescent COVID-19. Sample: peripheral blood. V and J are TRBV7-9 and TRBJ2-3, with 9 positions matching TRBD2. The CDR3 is CASSLGGRLAVSSTDTQYF. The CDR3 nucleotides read TGTGCCAGCAGCTTAGGGGGGCGACTAGCGGTGTCTAGCACAGATACGCAGTATTTT.